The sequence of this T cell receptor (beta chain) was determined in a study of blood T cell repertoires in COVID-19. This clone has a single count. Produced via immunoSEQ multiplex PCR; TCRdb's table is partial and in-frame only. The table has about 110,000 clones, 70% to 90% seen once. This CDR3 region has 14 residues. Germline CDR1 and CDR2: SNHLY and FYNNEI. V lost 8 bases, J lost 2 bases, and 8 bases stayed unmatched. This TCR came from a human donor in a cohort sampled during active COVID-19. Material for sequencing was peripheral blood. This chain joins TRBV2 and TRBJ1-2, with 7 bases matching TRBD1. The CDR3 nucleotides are TGTGCCAGCCATCGGACAGGTCCCAACTATGGCTACACCTTC. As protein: CASHRTGPNYGYTF.